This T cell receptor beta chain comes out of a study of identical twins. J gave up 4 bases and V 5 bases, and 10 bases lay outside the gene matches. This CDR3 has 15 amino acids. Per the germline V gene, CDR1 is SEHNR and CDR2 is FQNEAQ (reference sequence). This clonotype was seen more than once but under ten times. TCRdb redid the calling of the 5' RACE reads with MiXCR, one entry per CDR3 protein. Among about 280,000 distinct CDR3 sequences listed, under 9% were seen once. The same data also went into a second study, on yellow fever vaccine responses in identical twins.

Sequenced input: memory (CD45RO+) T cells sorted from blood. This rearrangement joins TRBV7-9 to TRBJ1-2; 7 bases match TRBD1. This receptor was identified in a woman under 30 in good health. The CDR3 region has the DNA TGTGCCAGCAGCAGACAGGGTGGGGTTTCCTATGGCTACACCTTC. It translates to CASSRQGGVSYGYTF.